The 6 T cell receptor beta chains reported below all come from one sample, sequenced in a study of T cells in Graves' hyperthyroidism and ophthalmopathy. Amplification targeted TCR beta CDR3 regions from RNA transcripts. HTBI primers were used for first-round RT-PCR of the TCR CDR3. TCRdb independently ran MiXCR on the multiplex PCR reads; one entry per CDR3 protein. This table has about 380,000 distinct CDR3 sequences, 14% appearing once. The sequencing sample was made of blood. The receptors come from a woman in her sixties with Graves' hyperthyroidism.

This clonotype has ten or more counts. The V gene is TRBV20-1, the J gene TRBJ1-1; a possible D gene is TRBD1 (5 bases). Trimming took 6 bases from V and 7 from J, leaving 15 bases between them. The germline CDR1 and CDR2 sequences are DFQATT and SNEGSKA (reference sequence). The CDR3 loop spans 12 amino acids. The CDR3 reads CSALAGQYEAFF. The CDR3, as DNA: TGCAGTGCCCTCGCCGGACAATATGAAGCTTTCTTT.

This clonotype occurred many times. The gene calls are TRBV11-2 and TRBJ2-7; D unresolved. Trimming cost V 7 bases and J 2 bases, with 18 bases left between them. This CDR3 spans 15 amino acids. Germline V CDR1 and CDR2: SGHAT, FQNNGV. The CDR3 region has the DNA TGTGCCAGCACTCCTCTTCGTCAATGGGCCTACGAGCAGTACTTC. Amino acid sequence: CASTPLRQWAYEQYF.

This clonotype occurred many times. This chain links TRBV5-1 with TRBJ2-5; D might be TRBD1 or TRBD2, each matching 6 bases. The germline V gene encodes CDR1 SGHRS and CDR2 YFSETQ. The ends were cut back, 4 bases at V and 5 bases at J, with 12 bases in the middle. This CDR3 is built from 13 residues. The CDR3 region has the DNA TGCGCCAGCAGCGGGGGCGGGATTGAGACCCAGTACTTC. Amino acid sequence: CASSGGGIETQYF.

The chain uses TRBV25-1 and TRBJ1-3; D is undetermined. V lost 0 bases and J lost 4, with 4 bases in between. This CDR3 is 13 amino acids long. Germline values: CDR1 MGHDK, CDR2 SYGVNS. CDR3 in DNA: TGTGCCAGCAGTGAATACGTGGGAAACACCATATATTTT. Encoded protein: CASSEYVGNTIYF. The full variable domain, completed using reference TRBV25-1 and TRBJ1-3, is EADIYQTPRYLVIGTGKKITLECSQTMGHDKMYWYQQDPGMELHLIHYSYGVNSTEKGDLSSESTVSRIRTEHFPLTLESARPSHTSQYLCASSEYVGNTIYFGEGSWLTVV.

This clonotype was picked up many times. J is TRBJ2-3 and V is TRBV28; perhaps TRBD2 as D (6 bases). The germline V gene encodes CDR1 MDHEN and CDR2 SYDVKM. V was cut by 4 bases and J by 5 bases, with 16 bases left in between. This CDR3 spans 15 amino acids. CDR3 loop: CASSSGTEGGDTQYF. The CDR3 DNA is TGTGCCAGCAGTTCCGGGACTGAGGGTGGAGATACGCAGTATTTT.

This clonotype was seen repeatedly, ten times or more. The CDR3 bases are TGTGCCAGCAGCCCGGCGGGGGTAGCGGGAGGGCCGGAGACCCAGTACTTC. Its translation: CASSPAGVAGGPETQYF. V is TRBV13 and J is TRBJ2-5; the match to TRBD2 covers 11 bases. V lost 5 bases to trimming and J lost 5 bases; unmatched junction nucleotides: 13. The CDR3 is 17 residues long. CDR1 is PRHDT and CDR2 is FYEKMQ in the germline V gene (reference sequence). The variable domain in full, with the rest retrieved from reference TRBV13 and TRBJ2-5, is AAGVIQSPRHLIKEKRETATLKCYPIPRHDTVYWYQQGPGQDPQFLISFYEKMQSDKGSIPDRFSAQQFSDYHSELNMSSLELGDSALYFCASSPAGVAGGPETQYFGPGTRLLVL.